This entry describes one T cell receptor beta chain. Its antigen is currently unknown. Via MiXCR, TCRdb re-called the 5' RACE reads, giving one row per CDR3 protein. The table has some 200,000 distinct CDR3 sequences, over 20% seen once. These data belong to a study of T-cell memory formation after mild COVID-19. Study in general: Clustering of TCRs was largely donor specific. Whole-study findings and limits: Pre-infection memory already had some responding clones, implying cross-reactive memory joined.

The germline V gene encodes CDR1 LGHNT and CDR2 FRNRAP. Trimming stripped 5 bases from V and 2 bases from J, with 12 bases between. The CDR3 consists of 14 residues. The rearrangement uses TRBV12-5 and TRBJ2-5, with a tentative D call TRBD1 (6 bases). The sequenced sample consisted of PBMCs or a T cell subset sorted from them (not recorded which). The clonotype originates from an adult woman who had mild COVID-19 (a few samples of this study predate the infection). Cell type and time point are not known. The CDR3 DNA reads as TGTGCTAGTGGTAGCTGGGACAATCAAGAGACCCAGTACTTC. The encoded protein is CASGSWDNQETQYF.